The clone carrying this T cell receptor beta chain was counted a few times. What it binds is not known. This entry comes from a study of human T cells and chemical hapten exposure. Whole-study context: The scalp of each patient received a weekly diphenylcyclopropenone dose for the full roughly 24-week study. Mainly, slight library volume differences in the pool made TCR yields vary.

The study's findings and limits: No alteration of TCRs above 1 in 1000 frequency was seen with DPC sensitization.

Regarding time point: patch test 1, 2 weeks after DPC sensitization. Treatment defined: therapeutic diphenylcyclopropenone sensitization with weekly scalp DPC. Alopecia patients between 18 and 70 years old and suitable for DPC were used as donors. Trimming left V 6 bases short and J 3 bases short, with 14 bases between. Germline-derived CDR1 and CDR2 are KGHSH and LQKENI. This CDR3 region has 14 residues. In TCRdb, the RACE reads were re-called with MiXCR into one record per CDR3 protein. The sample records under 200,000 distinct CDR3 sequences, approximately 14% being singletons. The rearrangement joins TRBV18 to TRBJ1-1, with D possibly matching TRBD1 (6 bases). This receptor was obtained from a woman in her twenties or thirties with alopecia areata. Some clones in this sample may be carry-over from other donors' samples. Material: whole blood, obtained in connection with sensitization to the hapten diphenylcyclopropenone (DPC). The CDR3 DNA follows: TGTGCCAGCTCCCCGAGGGGGGGGGACACTGAAGCTTTCTTT. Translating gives CASSPRGGDTEAFF.